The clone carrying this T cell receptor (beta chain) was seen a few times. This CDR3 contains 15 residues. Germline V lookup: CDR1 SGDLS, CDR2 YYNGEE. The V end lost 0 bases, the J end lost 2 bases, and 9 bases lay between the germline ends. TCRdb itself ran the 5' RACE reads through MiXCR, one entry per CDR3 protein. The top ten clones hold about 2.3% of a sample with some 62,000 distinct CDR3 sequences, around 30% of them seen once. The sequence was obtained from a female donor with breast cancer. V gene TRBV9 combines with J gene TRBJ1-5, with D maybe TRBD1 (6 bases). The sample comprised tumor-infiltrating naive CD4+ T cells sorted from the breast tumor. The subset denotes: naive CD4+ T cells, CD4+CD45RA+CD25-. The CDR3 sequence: CASSVDSGGNQPQHF. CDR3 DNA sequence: TGTGCCAGCAGCGTAGATTCAGGGGGCAATCAGCCCCAGCATTTT.